The source of this T cell receptor (beta chain) is a study of response to subunit inactivated influenza vaccine. General study results and limits: The authors suggested that every seasonal influenza vaccination recruits few new T cells.

One entry per CDR3 protein, called by TCRdb with MiXCR from the RT-PCR reads. The table records 500,000 to 600,000 distinct CDR3 sequences, about 12% of them present only once. Worth noting for this clonotype: Its antigen remains unknown.

From germline, CDR1 is MDHEN and CDR2 SYDVKM. Trimming cost V 6 bases and J 3 bases; bases outside gene matches: 5. The CDR3 is 13 amino acids. Sample: PBMCs from blood, taken on the day of vaccination. This clonotype was obtained from a man aged 45-60 years who received an inactivated influenza vaccine. The gene calls are TRBV28 and TRBJ2-7, with 7 bases fitting TRBD2. The CDR3 loop is CASRNGLVYEQYF. CDR3 bases: TGTGCCAGCAGAAACGGACTAGTCTACGAGCAGTACTTC.